This T cell receptor beta chain was recovered during a study of T cell responses to AZD1222 COVID-19 vaccine. Across the study: Recipients boosted at about 4 weeks or about 12 weeks are pooled. Broader study findings: It was only a handful of AZD1222 recipients who were seropositive at baseline. Donors skewed white British and female; clonal diversity was possibly underestimated.

Repertoires were generated with immunoSEQ multiplex PCR, while TCRdb's copy carries only in-frame clones and drops some. This sample has 170,000 or so clones, with roughly nine tenths found just once. About this clone itself: Its antigen is not identified.

There are 15 residues in the CDR3. CDR1 is MNHNY, CDR2 SVGAGI, per germline (reference sequence). The V and J ends lost 3 bases and 7 bases respectively, with 13 bases between them. The sample consisted of peripheral blood, taken on day 0 of AZD1222 vaccination. The sequence was collected from an adult in good health. This rearrangement joins TRBV6-6 to TRBJ1-6, with D unclear. CDR3 sequence: CASSYRPRPNSPLHF. The CDR3 coding sequence is TGTGCCAGCAGTTATCGGCCGAGACCCAATTCACCCCTCCACTTT.